This T cell receptor (beta chain) stems from a study of blood T cell repertoires in COVID-19. About the study: Some COVID-19 samples were acute and others convalescent; all came from the United States, Italy and Spain. Sources were T cells, B-cell-depleted T cells, or PBMCs; the material itself was cDNA or gDNA.

Germline V gene sequence: CDR1 KGHDR, CDR2 SFDVKD. V shed 5 bases, J shed 2 bases, and the junction held 6 bases outside the gene matches. The CDR3 is made up of 16 amino acids. Produced via immunoSEQ multiplex PCR; TCRdb's table is partial and in-frame only. The sample holds fewer than 350,000 clones; 85% to 90% are singletons and the top ten take 0.95% to 1.1%. Clinical histories supplied by participants themselves formed the basis of cohort assignment. Shortly before study entry, within 2 weeks, exposed participants had met a COVID-19 case. The receptor was derived from a woman aged 25 to 39 who had been exposed to COVID-19. V is TRBV24-1 and J is TRBJ2-3; 10 bases fit TRBD2. The sequenced material came from PBMCs or T cells enriched from blood (not recorded which). For the CDR3, the DNA is TGTGCCACCAGTGTCTCTAGCGGGAGCCCCACAGATACGCAGTATTTT. Amino acid sequence: CATSVSSGSPTDTQYF.